This TCR beta chain derives from a study of OX40 agonist ivuxolimab in advanced cancers. Findings of the study overall: Normalized T-cell clonal expansion was also low in a subset of nonresponders.

On this clone itself: No antigen is known for it.

Clones were read by immunoSEQ multiplex PCR, and TCRdb kept only the in-frame ones, dropping some. The table records 87,000 or so clones, roughly 89% of them present only once. Patients were excluded for autoimmune disease history or systemic immunosuppression. V was pared by 5 bases and J by 1 base, with 2 bases of the junction left unmatched. This CDR3 comprises 14 residues. Germline CDR1 is GTSNPN and CDR2 is SVGIG (reference sequence). This TCR was recovered from an adult with an advanced solid tumor such as melanoma, head and neck, liver or kidney cancer. The rearrangement uses TRBV30 and TRBJ2-2; 9 nucleotides agree with TRBD2. The sample was CD4+ or CD8+ T cells sorted from blood, taken in a trial of the OX40 agonist ivuxolimab. CDR3 nucleotide sequence: TGTGCCTGGCAGACTAGCGGGAACACCGGGGAGCTGTTTTTT. Translation: CAWQTSGNTGELFF. Full variable domain (remainder filled in from reference TRBV30 and TRBJ2-2): SQTIHQWPATLVQPVGSPLSLECTVEGTSNPNLYWYRQAAGRGLQLLFYSVGIGQISSEVPQNLSASRPQDRQFILSSKKLLLSDSGFYLCAWQTSGNTGELFFGEGSRLTVL.